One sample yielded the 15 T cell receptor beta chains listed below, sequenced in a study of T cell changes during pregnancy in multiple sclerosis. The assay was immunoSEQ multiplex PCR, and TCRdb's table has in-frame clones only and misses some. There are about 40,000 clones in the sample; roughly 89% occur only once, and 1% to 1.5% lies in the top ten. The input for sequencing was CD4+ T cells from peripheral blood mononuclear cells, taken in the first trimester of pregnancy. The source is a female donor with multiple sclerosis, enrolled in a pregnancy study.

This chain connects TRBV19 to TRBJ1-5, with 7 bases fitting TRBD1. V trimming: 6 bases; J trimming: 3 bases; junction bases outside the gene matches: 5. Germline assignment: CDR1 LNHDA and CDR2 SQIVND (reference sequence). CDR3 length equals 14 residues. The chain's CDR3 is CASRMTGPNQPQHF. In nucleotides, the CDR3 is TGTGCCAGTAGGATGACAGGGCCCAATCAGCCCCAGCATTTT. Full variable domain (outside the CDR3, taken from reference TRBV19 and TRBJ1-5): DGGITQSPKYLFRKEGQNVTLSCEQNLNHDAMYWYRQDPGQGLRLIYYSQIVNDFQKGDIAEGYSVSREKKESFPLTVTSAQKNPTAFYLCASRMTGPNQPQHFGDGTRLSIL.

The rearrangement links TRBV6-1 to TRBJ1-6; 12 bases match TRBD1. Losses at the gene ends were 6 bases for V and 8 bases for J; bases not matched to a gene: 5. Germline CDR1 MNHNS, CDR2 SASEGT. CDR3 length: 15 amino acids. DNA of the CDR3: TGTGCCAGCAGGGGACAGGGGGCGCGTTATTCACCCCTCCACTTT. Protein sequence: CASRGQGARYSPLHF.

The CDR3 spells CASSLGRDYGYTF. The CDR3 DNA is TGTGCCAGCAGTTTGGGCAGGGACTATGGCTACACCTTC. This sequence joins TRBV28 and TRBJ1-2; D is possibly TRBD1 (5 bases). Trimming left V 3 bases short and J 3 bases short, with 8 bases between. The CDR3 is 13 amino acids. Germline-derived CDR1 and CDR2 are MDHEN and SYDVKM.

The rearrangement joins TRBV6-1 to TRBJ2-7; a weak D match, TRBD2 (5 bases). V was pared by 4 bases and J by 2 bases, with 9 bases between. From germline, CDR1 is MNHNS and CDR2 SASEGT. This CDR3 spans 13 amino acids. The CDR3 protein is CASSGEGPYEQYF. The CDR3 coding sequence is TGTGCCAGCAGTGGAGAGGGCCCCTACGAGCAGTACTTC.

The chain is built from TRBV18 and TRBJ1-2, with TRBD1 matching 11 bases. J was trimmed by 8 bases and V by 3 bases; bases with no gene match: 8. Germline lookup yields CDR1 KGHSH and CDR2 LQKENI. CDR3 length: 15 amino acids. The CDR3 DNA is TGTGCCAGCTCACCGACCCGGGACAGGGGGAACGGCTACACCTTC. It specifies CASSPTRDRGNGYTF.

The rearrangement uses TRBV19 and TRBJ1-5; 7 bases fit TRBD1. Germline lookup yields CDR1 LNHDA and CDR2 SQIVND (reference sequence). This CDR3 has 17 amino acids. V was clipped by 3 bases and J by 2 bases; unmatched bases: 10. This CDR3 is CASSIPFDRVGNQPQHF. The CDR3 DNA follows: TGTGCCAGTAGTATCCCCTTCGACAGGGTAGGCAATCAGCCCCAGCATTTT.

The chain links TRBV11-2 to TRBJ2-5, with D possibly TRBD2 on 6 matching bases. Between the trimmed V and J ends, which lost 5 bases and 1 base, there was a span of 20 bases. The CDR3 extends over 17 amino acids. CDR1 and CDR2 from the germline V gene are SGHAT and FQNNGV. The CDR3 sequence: CASSPGGGATFQETQYF. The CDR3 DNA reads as TGTGCCAGCAGCCCTGGAGGAGGGGCGACCTTCCAAGAGACCCAGTACTTC.

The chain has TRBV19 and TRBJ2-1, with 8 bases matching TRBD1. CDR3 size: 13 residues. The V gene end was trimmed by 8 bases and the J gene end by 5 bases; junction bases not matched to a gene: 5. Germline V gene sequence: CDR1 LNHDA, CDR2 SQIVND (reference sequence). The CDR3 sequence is CASGQGANNEQFF. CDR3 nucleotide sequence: TGTGCCAGTGGTCAGGGGGCGAACAATGAGCAGTTCTTC.

CDR3: CAAGENTEAFF. The CDR3 DNA reads as TGTGCCGCAGGGGAGAACACTGAAGCTTTCTTT. This chain links TRBV30 with TRBJ1-1, with D tentatively TRBD1 (6 bases). Trimming took off 8 bases at V and 1 base at J, with 8 bases between the two ends. CDR1 and CDR2 (germline): GTSNPN, SVGIG (reference sequence). The CDR3 is 11 amino acids.

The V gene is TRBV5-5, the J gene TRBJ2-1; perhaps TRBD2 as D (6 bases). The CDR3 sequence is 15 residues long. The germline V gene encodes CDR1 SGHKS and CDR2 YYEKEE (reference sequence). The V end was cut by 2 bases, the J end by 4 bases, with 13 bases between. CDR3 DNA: TGTGCCAGCAGCTTCGAGGGACTGGGGTACAATGAGCAGTTCTTC. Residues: CASSFEGLGYNEQFF.

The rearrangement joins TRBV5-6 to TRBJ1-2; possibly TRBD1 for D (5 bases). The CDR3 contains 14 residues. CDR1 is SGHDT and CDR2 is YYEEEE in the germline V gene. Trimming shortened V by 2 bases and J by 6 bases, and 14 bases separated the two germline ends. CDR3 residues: CASSFSVRGDGYTF. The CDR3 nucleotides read TGTGCCAGCAGCTTTTCCGTTCGGGGGGATGGCTACACCTTC.

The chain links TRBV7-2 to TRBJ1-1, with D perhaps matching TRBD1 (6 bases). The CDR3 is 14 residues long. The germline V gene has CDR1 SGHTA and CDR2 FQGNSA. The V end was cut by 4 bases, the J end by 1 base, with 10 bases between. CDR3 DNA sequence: TGTGCCAGCAGCTCCCGACAGGCGAACACTGAAGCTTTCTTT. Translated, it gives CASSSRQANTEAFF.

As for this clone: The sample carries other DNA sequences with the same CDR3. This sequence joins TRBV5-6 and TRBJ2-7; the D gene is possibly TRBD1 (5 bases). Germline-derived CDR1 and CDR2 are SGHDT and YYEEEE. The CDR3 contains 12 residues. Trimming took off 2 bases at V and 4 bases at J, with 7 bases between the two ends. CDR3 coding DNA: TGTGCCAGCAGCTTAAGGGGTTACGAGCAGTACTTC. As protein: CASSLRGYEQYF.

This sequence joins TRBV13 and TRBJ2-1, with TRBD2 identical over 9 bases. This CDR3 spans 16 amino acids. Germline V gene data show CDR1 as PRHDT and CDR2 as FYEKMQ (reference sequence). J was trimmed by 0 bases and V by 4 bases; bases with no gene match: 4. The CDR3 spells CASSSLAGVSYNEQFF. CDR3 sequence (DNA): TGTGCCAGCAGCTCATTAGCGGGAGTCTCCTACAATGAGCAGTTCTTC.

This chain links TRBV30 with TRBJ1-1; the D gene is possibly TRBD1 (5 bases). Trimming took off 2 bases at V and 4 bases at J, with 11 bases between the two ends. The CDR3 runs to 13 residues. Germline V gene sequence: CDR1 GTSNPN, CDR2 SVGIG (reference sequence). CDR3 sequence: CAWSIRVATEAFF. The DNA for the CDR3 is TGTGCCTGGAGTATCAGGGTAGCCACTGAAGCTTTCTTT. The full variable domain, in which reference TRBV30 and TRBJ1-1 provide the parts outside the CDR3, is SQTIHQWPATLVQPVGSPLSLECTVEGTSNPNLYWYRQAAGRGLQLLFYSVGIGQISSEVPQNLSASRPQDRQFILSSKKLLLSDSGFYLCAWSIRVATEAFFGQGTRLTVV.